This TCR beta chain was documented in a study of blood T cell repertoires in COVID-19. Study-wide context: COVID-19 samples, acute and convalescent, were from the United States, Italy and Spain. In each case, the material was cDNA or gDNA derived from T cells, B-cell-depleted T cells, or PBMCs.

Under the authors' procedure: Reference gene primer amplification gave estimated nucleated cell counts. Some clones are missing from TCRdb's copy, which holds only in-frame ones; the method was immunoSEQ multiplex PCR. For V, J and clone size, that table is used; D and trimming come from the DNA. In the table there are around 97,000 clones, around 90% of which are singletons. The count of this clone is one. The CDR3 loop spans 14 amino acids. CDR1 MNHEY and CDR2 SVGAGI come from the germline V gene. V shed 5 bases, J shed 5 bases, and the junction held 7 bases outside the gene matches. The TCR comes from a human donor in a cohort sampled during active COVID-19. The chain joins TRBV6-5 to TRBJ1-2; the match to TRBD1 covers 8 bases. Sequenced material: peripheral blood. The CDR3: CASSRGQGVYGYTF. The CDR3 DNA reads TGTGCCAGCAGTCGAGGACAGGGTGTTTATGGCTACACCTTC.